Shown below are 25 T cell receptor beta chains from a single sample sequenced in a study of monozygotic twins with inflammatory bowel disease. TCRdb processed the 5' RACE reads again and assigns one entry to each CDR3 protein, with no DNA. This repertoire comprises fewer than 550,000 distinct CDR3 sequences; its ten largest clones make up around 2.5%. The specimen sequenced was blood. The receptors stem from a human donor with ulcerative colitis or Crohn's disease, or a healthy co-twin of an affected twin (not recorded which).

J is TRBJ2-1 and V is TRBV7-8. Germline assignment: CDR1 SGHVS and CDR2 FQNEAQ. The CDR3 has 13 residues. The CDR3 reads CASSPESLGEQFF.

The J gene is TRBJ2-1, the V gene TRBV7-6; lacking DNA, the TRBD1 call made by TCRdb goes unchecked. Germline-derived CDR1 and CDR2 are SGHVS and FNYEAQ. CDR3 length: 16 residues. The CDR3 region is CASSLSGLSSYNEQFF.

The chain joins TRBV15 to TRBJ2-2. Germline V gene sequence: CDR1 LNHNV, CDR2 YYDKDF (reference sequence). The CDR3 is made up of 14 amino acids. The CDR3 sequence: CATSRDPALGELFF.

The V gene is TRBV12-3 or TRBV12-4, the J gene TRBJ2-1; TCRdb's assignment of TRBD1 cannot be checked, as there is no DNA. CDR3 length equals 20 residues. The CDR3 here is CASSLSPGQGALWGYNEQFF.

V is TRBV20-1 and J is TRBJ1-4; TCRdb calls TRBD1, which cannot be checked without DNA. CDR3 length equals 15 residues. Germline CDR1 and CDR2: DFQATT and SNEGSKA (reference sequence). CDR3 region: CSARAGTGPNEKLFF.

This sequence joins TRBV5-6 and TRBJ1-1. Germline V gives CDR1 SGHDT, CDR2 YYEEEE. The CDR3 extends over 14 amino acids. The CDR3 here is CASSFRKMNTEAFF.

This CDR3 is CASSLAGTETQYF. The chain is built from TRBV12-3 or TRBV12-4 and TRBJ2-5. The CDR3 is made up of 13 amino acids.

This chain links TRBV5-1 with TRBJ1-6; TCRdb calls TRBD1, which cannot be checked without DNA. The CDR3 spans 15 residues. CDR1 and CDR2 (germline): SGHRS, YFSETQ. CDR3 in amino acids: CASSLEGVGNSPLHF. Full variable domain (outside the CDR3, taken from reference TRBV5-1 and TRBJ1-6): KAGVTQTPRYLIKTRGQQVTLSCSPISGHRSVSWYQQTPGQGLQFLFEYFSETQRNKGNFPGRFSGRQFSNSRSEMNVSTLELGDSALYLCASSLEGVGNSPLHFGNGTRLTVT.

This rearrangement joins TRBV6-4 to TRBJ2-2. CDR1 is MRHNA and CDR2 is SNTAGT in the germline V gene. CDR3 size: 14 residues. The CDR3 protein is CASKGEALTGELFF.

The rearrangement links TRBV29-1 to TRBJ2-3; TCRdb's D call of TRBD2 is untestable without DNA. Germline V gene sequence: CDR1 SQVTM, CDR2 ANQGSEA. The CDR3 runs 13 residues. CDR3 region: CSASGRAVDTQYF.

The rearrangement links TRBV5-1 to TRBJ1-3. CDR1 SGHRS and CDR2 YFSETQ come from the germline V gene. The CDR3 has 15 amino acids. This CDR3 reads CASSLDVGTGNTIYF. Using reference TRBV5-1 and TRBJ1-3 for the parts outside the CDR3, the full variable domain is KAGVTQTPRYLIKTRGQQVTLSCSPISGHRSVSWYQQTPGQGLQFLFEYFSETQRNKGNFPGRFSGRQFSNSRSEMNVSTLELGDSALYLCASSLDVGTGNTIYFGEGSWLTVV.

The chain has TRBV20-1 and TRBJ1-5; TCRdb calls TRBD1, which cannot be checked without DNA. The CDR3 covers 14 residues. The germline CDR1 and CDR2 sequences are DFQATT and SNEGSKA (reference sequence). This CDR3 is CSATYGDRNQPQHF.

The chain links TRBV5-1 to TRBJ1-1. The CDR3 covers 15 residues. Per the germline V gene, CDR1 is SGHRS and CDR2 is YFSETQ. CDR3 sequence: CASSLSSERNTEAFF.

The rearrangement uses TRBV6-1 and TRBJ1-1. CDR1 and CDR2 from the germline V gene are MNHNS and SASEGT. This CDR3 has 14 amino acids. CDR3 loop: CASTRDGGGAEAFF.

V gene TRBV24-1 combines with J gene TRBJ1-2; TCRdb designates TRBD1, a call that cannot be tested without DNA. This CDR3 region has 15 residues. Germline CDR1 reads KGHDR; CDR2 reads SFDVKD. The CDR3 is CATSDGGANNYGYTF.

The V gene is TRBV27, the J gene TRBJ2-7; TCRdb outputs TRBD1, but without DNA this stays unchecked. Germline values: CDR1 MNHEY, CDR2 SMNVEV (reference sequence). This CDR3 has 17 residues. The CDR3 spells CASSLRSPRVPLYEQYF.

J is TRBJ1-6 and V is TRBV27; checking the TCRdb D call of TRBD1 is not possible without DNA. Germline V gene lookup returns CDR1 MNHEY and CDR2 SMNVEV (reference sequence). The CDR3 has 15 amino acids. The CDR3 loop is CASSDRGPYNSPLHF.

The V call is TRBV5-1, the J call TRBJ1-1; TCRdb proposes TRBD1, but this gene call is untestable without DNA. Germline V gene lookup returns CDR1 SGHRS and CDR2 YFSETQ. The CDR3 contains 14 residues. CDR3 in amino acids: CASSLRGHDTEAFF. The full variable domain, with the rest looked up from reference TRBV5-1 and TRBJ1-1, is KAGVTQTPRYLIKTRGQQVTLSCSPISGHRSVSWYQQTPGQGLQFLFEYFSETQRNKGNFPGRFSGRQFSNSRSEMNVSTLELGDSALYLCASSLRGHDTEAFFGQGTRLTVV.

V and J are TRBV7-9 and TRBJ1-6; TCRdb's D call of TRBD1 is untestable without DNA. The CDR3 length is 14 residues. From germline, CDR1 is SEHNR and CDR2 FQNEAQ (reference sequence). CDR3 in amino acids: CASSITGSPGPLHF. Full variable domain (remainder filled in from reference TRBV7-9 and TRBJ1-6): DTGVSQNPRHKITKRGQNVTFRCDPISEHNRLYWYRQTLGQGPEFLTYFQNEAQLEKSRLLSDRFSAERPKGSFSTLEIQRTEQGDSAMYLCASSITGSPGPLHFGNGTRLTVT.

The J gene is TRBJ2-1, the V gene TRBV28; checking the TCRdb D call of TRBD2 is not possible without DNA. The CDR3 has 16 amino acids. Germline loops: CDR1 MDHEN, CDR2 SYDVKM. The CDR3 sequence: CASSLYLAGGHNEQFF.

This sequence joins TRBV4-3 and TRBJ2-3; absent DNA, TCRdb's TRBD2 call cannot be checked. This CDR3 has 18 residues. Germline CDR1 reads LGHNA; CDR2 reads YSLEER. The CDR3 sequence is CASSQGRLAGPSADTQYF.

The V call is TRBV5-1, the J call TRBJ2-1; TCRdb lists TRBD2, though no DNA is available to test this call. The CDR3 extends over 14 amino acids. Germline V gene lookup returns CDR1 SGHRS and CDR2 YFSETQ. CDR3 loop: CASSSRTSGGKQFF.

The CDR3 protein is CASSWQGGRRNEQFF. The rearrangement links TRBV7-9 to TRBJ2-1; the TRBD2 assignment by TCRdb is unverifiable without DNA. This CDR3 has 15 amino acids. The V gene's germline CDR1 is SEHNR and CDR2 FQNEAQ (reference sequence).

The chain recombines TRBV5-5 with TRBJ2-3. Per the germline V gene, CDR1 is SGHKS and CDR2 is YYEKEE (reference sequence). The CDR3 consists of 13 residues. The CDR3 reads CASTTGSADTQYF.

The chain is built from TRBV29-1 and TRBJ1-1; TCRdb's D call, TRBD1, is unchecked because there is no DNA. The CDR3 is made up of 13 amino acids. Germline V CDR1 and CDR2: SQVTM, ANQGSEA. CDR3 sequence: CSVSGRLNTEAFF.